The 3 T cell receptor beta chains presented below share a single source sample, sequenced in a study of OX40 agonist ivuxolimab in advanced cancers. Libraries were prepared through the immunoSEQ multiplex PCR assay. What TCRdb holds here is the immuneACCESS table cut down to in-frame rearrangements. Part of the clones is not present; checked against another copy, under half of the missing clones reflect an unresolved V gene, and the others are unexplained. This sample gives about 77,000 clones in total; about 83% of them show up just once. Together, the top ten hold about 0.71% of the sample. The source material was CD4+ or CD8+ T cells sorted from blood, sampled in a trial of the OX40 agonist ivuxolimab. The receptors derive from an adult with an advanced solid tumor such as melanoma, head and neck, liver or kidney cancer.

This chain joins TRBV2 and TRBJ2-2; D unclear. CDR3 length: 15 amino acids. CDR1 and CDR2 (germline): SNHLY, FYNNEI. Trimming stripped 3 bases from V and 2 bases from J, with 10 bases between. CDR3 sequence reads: CASSERRINTGELFF. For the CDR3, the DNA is TGTGCCAGCAGTGAGAGGAGAATTAACACCGGGGAGCTGTTTTTT.

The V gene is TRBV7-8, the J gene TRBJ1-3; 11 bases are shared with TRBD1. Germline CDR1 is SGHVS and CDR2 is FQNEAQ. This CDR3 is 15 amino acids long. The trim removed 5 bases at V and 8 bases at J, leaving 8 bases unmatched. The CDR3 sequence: CASSQRTGGGYTIYF. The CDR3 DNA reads TGTGCCAGCAGCCAGAGGACAGGGGGCGGATACACCATATATTTT.

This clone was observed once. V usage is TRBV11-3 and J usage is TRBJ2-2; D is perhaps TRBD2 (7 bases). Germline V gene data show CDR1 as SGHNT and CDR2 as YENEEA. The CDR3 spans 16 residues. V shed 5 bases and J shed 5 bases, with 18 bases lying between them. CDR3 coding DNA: TGTGCCAGCAGCCCCGGGCTAAGGGGGGGAACCGGGGAGCTGTTTTTT. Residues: CASSPGLRGGTGELFF.